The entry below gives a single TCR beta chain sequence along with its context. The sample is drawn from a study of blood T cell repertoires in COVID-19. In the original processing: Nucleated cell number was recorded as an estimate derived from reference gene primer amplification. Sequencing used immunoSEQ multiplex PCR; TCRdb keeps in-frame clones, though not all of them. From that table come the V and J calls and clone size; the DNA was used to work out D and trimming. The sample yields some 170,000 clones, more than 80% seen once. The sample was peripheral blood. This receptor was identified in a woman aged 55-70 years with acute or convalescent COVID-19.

The CDR3 DNA reads as TGTGCCGCCAGTAGTTGGGGCGTTCCTGAAGCTTTCTTT. It encodes CAASSWGVPEAFF. This chain links TRBV19 with TRBJ1-1; a weak D match, TRBD1 (5 bases). V was shortened by 11 bases and J by 6 bases, with 19 bases between the two germline ends. CDR1 and CDR2 from the germline V gene are LNHDA and SQIVND (reference sequence). The length of the CDR3 is 13 residues.